The 24 T cell receptor beta chains given below trace back to one sample, sequenced in a study of T cell responses to AZD1222 COVID-19 vaccine. Here immunoSEQ multiplex PCR was the method, and the copy in TCRdb shows in-frame clones only, minus some. The table records more than 150,000 clones, over 90% of them present only once. The sample was peripheral blood, taken 28 days after the second AZD1222 dose. Receptor source: an adult who received the AZD1222 COVID-19 vaccine.

The gene calls are TRBV3-1 (or the pseudogene TRBV3-2) and TRBJ2-1; 7 nucleotides agree with TRBD1. The J segment lost 5 bases and the V segment lost 4 bases, leaving 5 bases of the junction unmatched. The CDR3 runs 14 residues. Germline lookup yields CDR1 LGHDT and CDR2 YNNKEL (reference sequence). The CDR3 loop is CASSLSGQNNEQFF. CDR3 bases: TGTGCCAGCAGCCTATCGGGACAGAACAATGAGCAGTTCTTC.

The V gene is TRBV30, the J gene TRBJ1-2; no reliable D call. Germline V lookup: CDR1 GTSNPN, CDR2 SVGIG (reference sequence). The CDR3 consists of 13 residues. V lost 0 bases and J lost 6, with 11 bases in between. CDR3 nucleotides: TGTGCCTGGAGTGTTTTGGGGTGGAATGGCTACACCTTC. Translated, it gives CAWSVLGWNGYTF.

The chain couples TRBV27 to TRBJ1-1; D call uncertain. Trimming took 8 bases from V and 4 from J, leaving 14 bases between them. The V gene's germline CDR1 is MNHEY and CDR2 SMNVEV (reference sequence). CDR3 length: 13 residues. The CDR3 reads CASWGGTSTEAFF. The DNA for the CDR3 is TGTGCCAGCTGGGGAGGCACATCCACTGAAGCTTTCTTT.

On this clone: In the same sample, other DNA sequences code for this CDR3. V is TRBV6-1 and J is TRBJ1-5; no reliable D call. The V end was cut by 1 base, the J end by 4 bases, with 8 bases between. Germline assignment: CDR1 MNHNS and CDR2 SASEGT. CDR3 size: 14 residues. CDR3 residues: CASSEGGGNQPQHF. CDR3 sequence (DNA): TGTGCCAGCAGTGAAGGGGGTGGAAATCAGCCCCAGCATTTT.

This chain connects TRBV6-5 to TRBJ1-5; D is unclear. V was clipped by 6 bases and J by 0 bases, with 6 bases between them. This CDR3 has 13 residues. Germline values: CDR1 MNHEY, CDR2 SVGAGI. CDR3 coding DNA: TGTGCCAGCAGGCAACATAGCAATCAGCCCCAGCATTTT. It yields the protein CASRQHSNQPQHF.

The chain links TRBV5-6 to TRBJ2-3; no clear D. The length of the CDR3 is 17 residues. Per the germline V gene, CDR1 is SGHDT and CDR2 is YYEEEE. Trimming removed 2 bases at V and 0 bases at J, with 16 bases between. The CDR3 coding sequence is TGTGCCAGCAGCTTTCGAGGAACGGCCCCTAGCACAGATACGCAGTATTTT. Translating gives CASSFRGTAPSTDTQYF.

As DNA, the CDR3 is TGTGCCAGCAGCTTAGACCAGAGCACAGATACGCAGTATTTT. Residues: CASSLDQSTDTQYF. The rearrangement joins TRBV11-3 to TRBJ2-3; D is unclear. Trimming cost V 0 bases and J 0 bases, with 4 bases left between them. This CDR3 has 14 residues. Germline-derived CDR1 and CDR2 are SGHNT and YENEEA.

As concerns this clone: This CDR3 is also generated by other DNA sequences in the sample. The chain combines TRBV6-4 with TRBJ1-2; no clear D. The CDR3 is 12 amino acids. V was shortened by 0 bases and J by 5 bases, with 4 bases between the two germline ends. Germline V CDR1 and CDR2: MRHNA, SNTAGT. In DNA form, the CDR3 reads TGTGCCAGCAGTGACTCGGGTTATGGCTACACCTTC. Its protein product is CASSDSGYGYTF.

The genes are TRBV28 and TRBJ1-5, with 7 bases aligning to TRBD1. The ends lost 3 bases at V and 6 bases at J; junction bases unmatched: 17. Germline values: CDR1 MDHEN, CDR2 SYDVKM. CDR3 size: 18 residues. CDR3 sequence reads: CASSFPEQAHRGGQPQHF. Here the CDR3 DNA reads TGTGCCAGCAGTTTCCCCGAACAGGCACACAGGGGAGGTCAGCCCCAGCATTTT.

In DNA form, the CDR3 reads TGCAGCTATTGGGGAGGATCGGGGAATGGCTACACCTTC. Its protein is CSYWGGSGNGYTF. The rearrangement joins TRBV29-1 to TRBJ1-2, with D uncertain. V was pared by 8 bases and J by 6 bases, with 19 bases between. Germline assignment: CDR1 SQVTM and CDR2 ANQGSEA. This CDR3 comprises 13 residues.

This chain joins TRBV6-5 and TRBJ1-1; TRBD1 is a possible D gene (5 bases). V was cut by 6 bases and J by 1 base, with 12 bases left in between. Germline V gene sequence: CDR1 MNHEY, CDR2 SVGAGI. There are 14 residues in the CDR3. CDR3 in DNA: TGTGCCAGCAGAAACTTTGGGGGGAACACTGAAGCTTTCTTT. Translated, it gives CASRNFGGNTEAFF.

The chain is built from TRBV6-5 and TRBJ1-2, with a possible D match to TRBD1 (6 bases). Germline values: CDR1 MNHEY, CDR2 SVGAGI. V was cut by 3 bases and J by 7 bases, with 15 bases left in between. The CDR3 contains 14 residues. CDR3 residues: CASSYQGPRSGYTF. The CDR3 DNA is TGTGCCAGCAGTTATCAGGGGCCAAGGAGTGGCTACACCTTC.

J is TRBJ2-1 and V is TRBV29-1; no firm D call. The CDR3 is 13 amino acids. Germline V gene data show CDR1 as SQVTM and CDR2 as ANQGSEA. V dropped 1 base and J dropped 7 bases, with 11 bases sitting between them. The CDR3 DNA reads as TGCAGCGTTGAAGTCCGGGTTTATAATGAGCAGTTCTTC. It translates to CSVEVRVYNEQFF.

The genes are TRBV19 and TRBJ1-4; D might be TRBD1 (5 bases). This CDR3 has 16 residues. Germline CDR1 is LNHDA and CDR2 is SQIVND (reference sequence). Trimming shortened V by 7 bases and J by 5 bases, and 20 bases separated the two germline ends. The CDR3 protein is CASTTGGSRENEKLFF. The DNA of the CDR3 is TGTGCCAGTACCACCGGGGGATCCAGAGAGAATGAAAAACTGTTTTTT.

The chain links TRBV3-1 (or the pseudogene TRBV3-2) to TRBJ2-6, with TRBD2 matching over 8 bases. Germline loops: CDR1 LGHDT, CDR2 YNNKEL (reference sequence). The CDR3 extends over 16 amino acids. After removal of 6 bases from V and 1 base from J, the junction contained 5 bases not matched to a gene. CDR3 in DNA: TGTGCCAGCAGTGACGGGAGGGGGTCTGGGGCCAACGTCCTGACTTTC. Translated: CASSDGRGSGANVLTF.

This chain joins TRBV30 and TRBJ1-2; tentatively, D is TRBD1 (5 bases). Germline V gives CDR1 GTSNPN, CDR2 SVGIG (reference sequence). The V gene lost 6 bases and the J gene lost 4 bases, with 18 bases spanning the gap. The CDR3 is 14 amino acids. DNA of the CDR3: TGTGCCTGCCACCCTTGGGGCATCAGCTATGGCTACACCTTC. This sequence encodes CACHPWGISYGYTF.

The table lists this clone with a count of one. The chain joins TRBV6-5 to TRBJ2-3; D uncertain. CDR1 and CDR2 from the germline V gene are MNHEY and SVGAGI. Trimming shortened V by 6 bases and J by 0 bases, and 10 bases separated the two germline ends. The CDR3 consists of 14 residues. CDR3 residues: CASRYTVSTDTQYF. CDR3 nucleotide sequence: TGTGCCAGCAGGTACACAGTTAGCACAGATACGCAGTATTTT.

V and J are TRBV19 and TRBJ1-1; 12 bases fit TRBD1. The CDR3 covers 16 residues. V lost 3 bases and J lost 6; bases outside the gene matches: 8. Germline-derived CDR1 and CDR2 are LNHDA and SQIVND (reference sequence). The CDR3 protein is CASSMIRGQGASEAFF. The CDR3 DNA reads TGTGCCAGTAGTATGATAAGGGGACAGGGGGCGTCTGAAGCTTTCTTT.

This sequence joins TRBV6-5 and TRBJ1-2, with 7 bases aligning to TRBD1. V gave up 7 bases and J gave up 7 bases; unmatched junction bases: 15. The germline V gene encodes CDR1 MNHEY and CDR2 SVGAGI. CDR3 size: 15 residues. This CDR3 is CASTDPRGGLSGYTF. Written as DNA, the CDR3 is TGTGCCAGCACCGACCCCAGGGGGGGTTTGAGTGGCTACACCTTC.

The V gene is TRBV4-2, the J gene TRBJ2-3; D is undetermined. There are 15 residues in the CDR3. The germline V gene has CDR1 LGHNA and CDR2 YNFKEQ. The V and J ends lost 0 bases and 3 bases respectively, with 10 bases between them. The CDR3 DNA sequence: TGTGCCAGCAGCCAAGAGCTGGGAATAACAGATACGCAGTATTTT. It yields the protein CASSQELGITDTQYF.

The gene calls are TRBV4-3 and TRBJ2-7; 13 positions match TRBD2. J lost 4 bases, V lost 0 bases, and 3 bases had no gene match. The CDR3 spans 16 residues. Germline V gene lookup returns CDR1 LGHNA and CDR2 YSLEER. The CDR3, as DNA: TGCGCCAGCAGCCAAGAGGCACTAGCGGGGGGGTACGAGCAGTACTTC. Translating it yields CASSQEALAGGYEQYF.

The chain uses TRBV3-1 (or the pseudogene TRBV3-2) and TRBJ2-5, with 11 positions matching TRBD2. Germline V gene lookup returns CDR1 LGHDT and CDR2 YNNKEL (reference sequence). This CDR3 spans 16 amino acids. Trimming cost V 4 bases and J 4 bases; bases outside gene matches: 8. The CDR3 sequence: CASSRQTSGSRETQYF. The DNA of the CDR3 is TGTGCCAGCAGCCGACAAACTAGCGGGAGCCGAGAGACCCAGTACTTC.

This rearrangement joins TRBV19 to TRBJ1-1; TRBD1 agrees at 12 bases. J gave up 6 bases and V 7 bases, and 12 bases lay outside the gene matches. The CDR3 runs 16 residues. Per germline, CDR1 LNHDA and CDR2 SQIVND (reference sequence). Here the CDR3 DNA reads TGTGCCAGTATTGGGGGGACAGGGGGCGGATACGCTGAAGCTTTCTTT. Protein: CASIGGTGGGYAEAFF.

The V and J genes are TRBV6-1 and TRBJ2-7; D perhaps matches TRBD2 (6 bases). Germline V gives CDR1 MNHNS, CDR2 SASEGT. There are 16 residues in the CDR3. The V and J ends lost 3 bases and 5 bases respectively, with 20 bases between them. The CDR3 nucleotides read TGTGCCAGCAGTGAGCGGCGGCTCGGAGGGCGCGACGAGCAGTACTTC. It codes for CASSERRLGGRDEQYF.